The rows below give T cell receptor beta chains drawn from one sample of a study of blood T cells in healthy people across ages. TCRdb analysed the 5' RACE reads with MiXCR anew, one entry per CDR3 protein. The profile shows about 1.6 million distinct CDR3 sequences, about 32% of them singletons. The sample comprised blood. The receptor set was obtained from a woman aged 25 to 39 in good health. The CDR3 runs from the conserved cysteine through the conserved F or W. D genes are given only for firm matches. Not every row has a clone size; where given, it reads once, few, many or a size class.

>TRBV10-3|TRBJ1-6|few|NA
TGTGCCATCAGTGAGTCGAGATCGCCCGAGGGTTCACCCCTCCACTTT
CAISESRSPEGSPLHF
>TRBV15|TRBJ2-7|few|NA
TGTGCCACCAGCGAGGCTAGCGCTATCTACGAGCAGTACTTC
CATSEASAIYEQYF
>TRBV5-1|TRBJ1-2|NA|NA
TGCGCCAGCAGCTCGATAGACAGCTACTATGGCTACACCTTC
CASSSIDSYYGYTF
>TRBV29-1|TRBJ1-1|NA|NA
TGCAGCGTTGAAAAGGGCTCGAACGCTGAAGCTTTCTTT
CSVEKGSNAEAFF
>TRBV28|TRBJ2-4|NA|NA
TGTGCCACCGGAGCAGCGACCGGGGAAAACATTCAGTACTTC
CATGAATGENIQYF
>TRBV12-5|TRBJ2-2|once|NA
TGTGCTAGTGGCTCCCCATACACCGGGGAGCTGTTTTTT
CASGSPYTGELFF
>TRBV6-2/TRBV6-3|TRBJ2-7|few|NA
TGTGCCAGCAGTTTTCCCGGGCAGTACTACGAGCAGTACTTC
CASSFPGQYYEQYF
>TRBV5-5|TRBJ2-7|NA|TRBD2
TGTGCCAGCAGTAGCGGGACGGAGTACTACGAGCAGTACTTC
CASSSGTEYYEQYF
>TRBV11-2|TRBJ2-5|once|NA
TGTGCCAGCAGCTTAGCAAACCACCCCCAGTACTTC
CASSLANHPQYF
>TRBV3-1|TRBJ2-3|few|TRBD2
TGTGCCAGCAGCCAGTCACTAGCGGCGGGAACAGATACGCAGTATTTT
CASSQSLAAGTDTQYF
>TRBV9|TRBJ2-1|NA|NA
NA
CASSVGLGNERFF
>TRBV27|TRBJ2-7|many|TRBD1
TGTGCCAGCAGCTTCTCCGCAGGGGGCCCCTACGAGCAGTACTTC
CASSFSAGGPYEQYF
>TRBV19|TRBJ2-5|NA|TRBD2
TGTGCCACTACAGAGCTAGCGGGAGTAGAAGAGACCCAGTACTTC
CATTELAGVEETQYF
>TRBV4-2|TRBJ2-5|many|NA
TGTGCCAGCAGCCAAGGGGCAGCGGAGACCCAGTACTTC
CASSQGAAETQYF
>TRBV5-8|TRBJ2-3|NA|TRBD1
TGTGCCAGCAGCTTGGGACAGGGGACCCCAGATACGCAGTATTTT
CASSLGQGTPDTQYF
>TRBV9|TRBJ2-7|NA|NA
TGTGCCAGCAGCGTATCCGGGGATCCCTACGAGCAGTACTTC
CASSVSGDPYEQYF
>TRBV15|TRBJ1-5|NA|TRBD1
TGTGCCACCAGCAGAGATCGCGGGACAGATCAGCCCCAGCATTTT
CATSRDRGTDQPQHF
>TRBV20-1|TRBJ2-7|few|TRBD1
TGCAGTGCTAGAGATCTGGGACAGGGGGGCCACGAGCAGTACTTC
CSARDLGQGGHEQYF
>TRBV20-1|TRBJ2-5|few|NA
TGCAGTGTGCCTCAACAAGAGACCCAGTACTTC
CSVPQQETQYF
>TRBV13|TRBJ1-2|NA|NA
TGTGCCAGCAGCTTAGGCCCAGGAGGTTCAGGTCTCTATGGCTACACCTTC
CASSLGPGGSGLYGYTF
>TRBV27|TRBJ1-5|few|NA
TGTGCCAGCAGTCCCCGAGGCCGGGACATCGACCTTAGCAATCAGCCCCAGCATTTT
CASSPRGRDIDLSNQPQHF
>TRBV5-4|TRBJ2-6|few|NA
TGTGCCAGCAGCTTTCGGCAGGGAAATGTGGGGGCCAACGTCCTGACTTTC
CASSFRQGNVGANVLTF
>TRBV7-8|TRBJ2-1|NA|NA
TGTGCCAGCATCATCGGGGGAAGAGGGGCCAACTACAATGAGCAGTTCTTC
CASIIGGRGANYNEQFF
>TRBV7-3|TRBJ1-2|once|NA
TGTGCCAGCAGCTTAACCCTCGACGTATCCTCAAGTGGCTACACCTTC
CASSLTLDVSSSGYTF
>TRBV3-1|TRBJ2-7|few|NA
TGTGCCAGCGGCTCTAGACGGGGGACCGAGCAGTACTTC
CASGSRRGTEQYF
>TRBV9|TRBJ2-2|NA|NA
TGTGCCAGCAGCGTAGGGGTCCTGAACACCGGGGAGCTGTTTTTT
CASSVGVLNTGELFF
>TRBV4-1|TRBJ2-1|few|NA
TGCGCCAGCAGCCAAGATTTTACTAGTCGCCGAAGTGAGCAGTTCTTC
CASSQDFTSRRSEQFF
>TRBV5-1|TRBJ2-5|many|NA
TGCGCCAGCAGCTTGGGGCCCAACAGCCAAGAGACCCAGTACTTC
CASSLGPNSQETQYF
>TRBV29-1|TRBJ2-1|NA|TRBD1
TGCAGCGTCGCGACAGGGGGTGCCCACAATGAGCAGTTCTTC
CSVATGGAHNEQFF
>TRBV5-1|TRBJ2-1|few|TRBD2
TGCGCCAGCAGCTTTGGGACTAGCGGACCCACTTACAATGAGCAGTTCTTC
CASSFGTSGPTYNEQFF
>TRBV29-1|TRBJ1-1|few|TRBD1
TGCAGCGTTAGTCCACAGGGGGTTAGCACTGAAGCTTTCTTT
CSVSPQGVSTEAFF
>TRBV29-1|TRBJ2-2|few|NA
TGCAGCGTTGTAGAGGGGGGCACCGGGGAGCTGTTTTTT
CSVVEGGTGELFF
>TRBV27|TRBJ2-6|few|TRBD1
TGTGCCAGCAGCCCTCGACCGGGACAGGGGCGATCTGGGGCCAACGTCCTGACTTTC
CASSPRPGQGRSGANVLTF
>TRBV27|TRBJ1-1|few|NA
TGTGCCAGCAGTTTAGACAAATTGAACACTGAAGCTTTCTTT
CASSLDKLNTEAFF
>TRBV27|TRBJ1-6|few|TRBD1
TGTGCCACCGCCCGGACAGGGAGTGCTTCACCCCTCCACTTT
CATARTGSASPLHF
>TRBV27|TRBJ2-1|NA|TRBD2
TGTGCCAGCAGTTTAAGACTAGCGGGAGGCCCACTATACAATGAGCAGTTCTTC
CASSLRLAGGPLYNEQFF
>TRBV7-2|TRBJ2-2|NA|NA
TGTGCCAGCAGCGCCCCCGGGACGATAGGCGGGGAGCTGTTTTTT
CASSAPGTIGGELFF
>TRBV5-6|TRBJ2-1|few|TRBD2
TGTGCCAGCACCCACAGCCTAGCGGGGAGCTCCTACAATGAGCAGTTCTTC
CASTHSLAGSSYNEQFF
>TRBV7-6|TRBJ1-2|NA|TRBD1
TGTGCCAGCAGCGATACGGGACAGGGGTTCTATGGCTACACCTTC
CASSDTGQGFYGYTF
>TRBV27|TRBJ2-7|NA|TRBD1
TGTGCCAGCAGTTCGCGTGATGGGGACAGTCCTTACGAGCAGTACTTC
CASSSRDGDSPYEQYF
>TRBV11-2|TRBJ2-7|NA|TRBD2
TGTGCCAGCAGCTTAATTCGCCAGGGGACTAGGGGTGGCGAGCAGTACTTC
CASSLIRQGTRGGEQYF
>TRBV12-3/TRBV12-4|TRBJ1-1|NA|NA
TGTGCCAGCAGCCCCATCGGGACGAAAGCTTTCTTT
CASSPIGTKAFF
>TRBV7-2|TRBJ2-1|NA|TRBD1
TGTGCCAGCAGCCAAAGAGGGGGCATCAATGAGCAGTTCTTC
CASSQRGGINEQFF
>TRBV7-9|TRBJ1-4|few|NA
TGTGCCAGCAGCTTGGGCTTGGCAGGGCCCTTAAATGAAAAACTGTTTTTT
CASSLGLAGPLNEKLFF
>TRBV6-6|TRBJ1-4|NA|NA
TGTGCCAGCAGTACAACAGGGCGGAACGGTGAAAAACGGTTTTTT
CASSTTGRNGEKRFF
>TRBV27|TRBJ2-1|NA|TRBD2
TGTGCCAGCAGGGGTAGCGGGAGAAGGAATGAGCAGTTCTTC
CASRGSGRRNEQFF
>TRBV24-1|TRBJ2-5|few|NA
TGTGCCAGTTCCCGCAGGGGGGAAGAGACCCAGTACTTC
CASSRRGEETQYF
>TRBV5-1|TRBJ1-2|few|NA
TGCGCCAGCAGCTTGGTGCTTGACTATGGCTACACCTTC
CASSLVLDYGYTF
>TRBV15|TRBJ2-3|few|NA
TGTGCCACCAGGAATCGATTCACAGATACGCAGTATTTT
CATRNRFTDTQYF
>TRBV9|TRBJ2-1|few|NA
TGTGCCAGCAGCGCTCGGAGCAATGAGCAGTTCTTC
CASSARSNEQFF